These T cell receptor beta chains were read from a single sample in a study of blood T cell repertoires in COVID-19. Clones were sequenced by immunoSEQ multiplex PCR, and TCRdb holds only the in-frame ones, with some missing. The sample yields approximately 69,000 clones, roughly 70% seen once. Sequenced: peripheral blood. The receptors come from a man between 60 and 70 years old with acute or convalescent COVID-19. Both conserved end residues are trimmed from each CDR3.

v_gene	j_gene	CDR3aa
TRBV3-1/TRBV3-2	TRBJ2-3	ASSQASDTQY
TRBV9	TRBJ1-5	ASSPHPGQGDQPQH
TRBV11-2	TRBJ1-4	ASSPRGGANEKLF
TRBV10-3	TRBJ1-2	AISQQGGDGYT
TRBV5-4	TRBJ1-2	ASSRTGSTNYGYT
TRBV10-1	TRBJ2-3	ASSDGLDTQY
TRBV3-1/TRBV3-2	TRBJ2-1	ASSGADQQF
TRBV6-5	TRBJ1-1	ASGRDQAF
TRBV19	TRBJ2-1	ASADFYNEQF
TRBV9	TRBJ2-2	ASSVGREPYTGELF
TRBV28	TRBJ2-1	ASSTVGGNEQF
TRBV11-2	TRBJ1-4	ASSPGQGYEKLF
TRBV7-3	TRBJ2-3	ASSSLKGDTQY
TRBV3-1/TRBV3-2	TRBJ2-3	ASSHSGGLAGGRRDTQY
TRBV14	TRBJ1-6	ASSLDSNSPLH
TRBV10-1	TRBJ1-2	ASSETTAYGYT
TRBV30	TRBJ1-4	AWTATNEKLF
TRBV24-1	TRBJ2-1	ATSDLTGKYIDEQF
TRBV30	TRBJ1-5	AWSFRSGGNQPQH
TRBV18	TRBJ2-3	ASSPWTGGTDTQY
TRBV20-1	TRBJ2-5	SGGGREAQY
TRBV30	TRBJ2-3	AWSQASGGDVASTDTQY
TRBV5-1	TRBJ1-2	ASSGGTAENYGYT
TRBV2	TRBJ2-2	ASRPDRDTGELF
TRBV6-2/TRBV6-3	TRBJ2-6	ASSYDLAGGYSGANVLT
TRBV7-7	TRBJ2-2	ASSLDSGTTGELF
TRBV4-1	TRBJ2-2	ASSQDSGTSGEGELF
TRBV7-7	TRBJ2-5	ASSSGLAGGAAETQY
TRBV7-8	TRBJ1-1	ASSPGFLGTEAF
TRBV13	TRBJ2-5	ASSPWGSGGLGETQY
TRBV11-2	TRBJ2-5	ASSANRDSETQY
TRBV7-7	TRBJ2-2	ASSPGARNTGELF
TRBV7-3	TRBJ2-2	ASKSFPDRNTGELF
TRBV10-3	TRBJ1-1	AISETGQGTNTEAF
TRBV10-1	TRBJ2-7	ASSPGLAGYEQY
TRBV3-1/TRBV3-2	TRBJ2-7	ASSQAPGEREGGEQY